The next 21 T cell receptor beta chains were all read from a single sample in a study of blood T cell repertoires in COVID-19. Assay: immunoSEQ multiplex PCR; the TCRdb copy retains only in-frame clones and omits some. The sample lists 120,000 to 150,000 clones, approximately 80% seen once, with 6.2% in the top ten. The sequencing input was PBMCs or T cells enriched from blood (not recorded which). The receptor source for this set is a woman in her thirties or forties who had recovered from COVID-19.

The chain couples TRBV10-3 to TRBJ2-3; tentative D call: TRBD2 (5 bases). Trimming shortened V by 6 bases and J by 4 bases, and 17 bases separated the two germline ends. Germline V gene sequence: CDR1 ENHRY, CDR2 SYGVKD. This CDR3 has 15 residues. In DNA, the CDR3 is TGTGCCATCAGCGACCGAACTAGGCCCCCAGATACGCAGTATTTT. Its translation is CAISDRTRPPDTQYF.

The rearrangement links TRBV5-1 to TRBJ2-7; 8 bases are shared with TRBD2. V was clipped by 7 bases and J by 1 base; unmatched bases: 1. This CDR3 region has 12 residues. The V gene's germline CDR1 is SGHRS and CDR2 YFSETQ. The CDR3 bases are TGCGCCAGCGGGACTAGTTCCTACGAGCAGTACTTC. Its protein is CASGTSSYEQYF.

The chain carries TRBV7-2 and TRBJ2-1, with a weak D call TRBD2 (5 bases). Germline CDR1 and CDR2: SGHTA and FQGNSA. V lost 4 bases and J lost 10, with 11 bases in between. The CDR3 runs to 12 residues. The CDR3 sequence: CASSSGGGEQFF. CDR3 DNA: TGTGCCAGCAGCTCGGGTGGAGGCGAGCAGTTCTTC.

The J gene is TRBJ2-7, the V gene TRBV5-5; D is possibly TRBD1 (5 bases). V was trimmed by 2 bases and J by 5 bases, leaving 11 bases between them. Looked up from germline, CDR1 is SGHKS and CDR2 is YYEKEE (reference sequence). The length of the CDR3 is 13 residues. CDR3 in DNA: TGTGCCAGCAGCTTTGCAGGGCGCCACGAGCAGTACTTC. Translation gives CASSFAGRHEQYF.

The V gene is TRBV29-1, the J gene TRBJ2-3, with D possibly being TRBD2 (6 bases). V lost 7 bases and J lost 3, with 14 bases in between. Germline loops: CDR1 SQVTM, CDR2 ANQGSEA. The CDR3 spans 13 residues. The CDR3 region is CSAAPGGTDTQYF. The CDR3 bases are TGCAGCGCAGCGCCCGGAGGGACAGATACGCAGTATTTT.

V and J are TRBV4-1 and TRBJ1-1, with D possibly matching TRBD1 (5 bases). With 1 base removed from V and 3 bases from J, the gap between germline ends came to 18 bases. Germline assignment: CDR1 MGHRA and CDR2 YSYEKL. The CDR3 is 17 amino acids. The CDR3 here is CASSQATGRKVDTEAFF. The CDR3 nucleotides are TGCGCCAGCAGCCAAGCAACAGGAAGAAAAGTGGACACTGAAGCTTTCTTT.

This sequence joins TRBV7-9 and TRBJ2-1, with TRBD2 matching 9 bases. Germline trimming cut 5 bases from V and 9 bases from J; bases unmatched to any gene: 5. This CDR3 has 13 residues. Germline lookup yields CDR1 SEHNR and CDR2 FQNEAQ (reference sequence). In nucleotides, the CDR3 is TGTGCCAGCAGCCCTCCGACTAGCGGTGAGCAGTTCTTC. This sequence encodes CASSPPTSGEQFF.

V is TRBV6-5 and J is TRBJ2-7; weak D call: TRBD1 (6 bases). This CDR3 region has 13 residues. Trimming removed 3 bases at V and 6 bases at J, with 12 bases between. Germline V gene sequence: CDR1 MNHEY, CDR2 SVGAGI. The CDR3 sequence: CASSYRVQGEQYF. The CDR3 DNA is TGTGCCAGCAGTTATCGAGTACAGGGCGAGCAGTACTTC.

The J gene is TRBJ2-1, the V gene TRBV7-6; D remains ambiguous. Germline V gene lookup returns CDR1 SGHVS and CDR2 FNYEAQ. V lost 1 base, J lost 1 base, and 17 bases lay in between. The CDR3 has 18 amino acids. The CDR3 DNA sequence: TGTGCCAGCAGCTTAGATGCCCCTTCCCGCCTATCCTACAATGAGCAGTTCTTC. Translation: CASSLDAPSRLSYNEQFF.

The chain is built from TRBV5-4 and TRBJ2-7; 10 bases align to TRBD1. With 4 bases clipped from V and 4 bases from J, the junction kept 8 bases outside the gene matches. This CDR3 comprises 15 residues. Germline lookup yields CDR1 SGHNT and CDR2 YYREEE (reference sequence). The CDR3 region has the DNA TGTGCCAGCAGCAACAGGGACAGGGGTGGGTACGAGCAGTACTTC. Amino acid sequence: CASSNRDRGGYEQYF.

The CDR3 is CSVELPGGRGGAFF. CDR3 sequence (DNA): TGCAGCGTTGAGCTCCCCGGGGGTCGGGGAGGAGCTTTCTTT. The gene calls are TRBV29-1 and TRBJ1-1, with a tentative D call TRBD1 (5 bases). Germline assignment: CDR1 SQVTM and CDR2 ANQGSEA. This CDR3 contains 14 residues. The V gene lost 3 bases and the J gene lost 10 bases, with 21 bases spanning the gap. Using reference TRBV29-1 and TRBJ1-1 for the parts outside the CDR3, the full variable domain is SAVISQKPSRDICQRGTSLTIQCQVDSQVTMMFWYRQQPGQSLTLIATANQGSEATYESGFVIDKFPISRPNLTFSTLTVSNMSPEDSSIYLCSVELPGGRGGAFFGQGTRLTVV.

The chain is built from TRBV25-1 and TRBJ1-2; 7 bases line up with TRBD1. The V and J ends lost 8 bases and 2 bases, in that order; junction bases with no gene match: 14. CDR3 length equals 16 residues. The germline V gene has CDR1 MGHDK and CDR2 SYGVNS. CDR3 sequence reads: CASRDPWATGNYGYTF. CDR3 in DNA: TGTGCCAGCCGCGACCCCTGGGCGACAGGGAACTATGGCTACACCTTC.

V is TRBV27 and J is TRBJ2-3, with D possibly TRBD1 on 6 matching bases. This CDR3 region has 18 residues. The V end was cut by 4 bases, the J end by 2 bases, with 22 bases between. Germline assignment: CDR1 MNHEY and CDR2 SMNVEV (reference sequence). DNA of the CDR3: TGTGCCAGCAGTTCGGGACAAGTTATAACAGTAAACACAGATACGCAGTATTTT. The encoded protein is CASSSGQVITVNTDTQYF.

The chain employs TRBV4-1 and TRBJ1-1, with TRBD1 as a possible D gene (6 bases). V was shortened by 1 base and J by 3 bases, with 12 bases between the two germline ends. Germline lookup yields CDR1 MGHRA and CDR2 YSYEKL. The CDR3 has 15 residues. The CDR3 spells CASSQGEGDYTEAFF. CDR3 DNA sequence: TGCGCCAGCAGCCAAGGGGAGGGGGACTACACTGAAGCTTTCTTT.

V gene TRBV9 combines with J gene TRBJ2-3, with TRBD2 identical over 9 bases. There are 17 residues in the CDR3. The trim removed 0 bases at V and 2 bases at J, leaving 7 bases unmatched. Germline lookup yields CDR1 SGDLS and CDR2 YYNGEE. The CDR3 region is CASSVARAGGPTDTQYF. For the CDR3, the DNA is TGTGCCAGCAGCGTAGCTAGGGCGGGAGGGCCCACAGATACGCAGTATTTT.

The V gene is TRBV11-2, the J gene TRBJ1-1, with no clear D. This CDR3 is 14 amino acids long. V lost 5 bases and J lost 2, with 12 bases in between. Germline V gene lookup returns CDR1 SGHAT and CDR2 FQNNGV. CDR3 residues: CASSPLRGNTEAFF. The CDR3 DNA reads TGTGCCAGCAGCCCGCTTCGCGGTAACACTGAAGCTTTCTTT.

V gene TRBV2 combines with J gene TRBJ1-1, with D perhaps TRBD1 (6 bases). V dropped 1 base and J dropped 1 base, with 7 bases sitting between them. Looked up from germline, CDR1 is SNHLY and CDR2 is FYNNEI. The CDR3 is 14 amino acids. CDR3 region: CASSEDRANTEAFF. For the CDR3, the DNA is TGTGCCAGCAGTGAAGACAGGGCGAACACTGAAGCTTTCTTT.

This clone was picked up one time. The chain uses TRBV18 and TRBJ2-7; 11 bases agree with TRBD1. CDR3 length equals 14 residues. V gave up 2 bases and J gave up 5 bases; unmatched junction bases: 2. Germline loops: CDR1 KGHSH, CDR2 LQKENI. The CDR3 sequence: CASSPGTGGHEQYF. The CDR3 DNA sequence: TGTGCCAGCTCACCAGGGACAGGGGGTCACGAGCAGTACTTC. The complete variable domain, with remaining parts taken from reference TRBV18 and TRBJ2-7, reads NAGVMQNPRHLVRRRGQEARLRCSPMKGHSHVYWYRQLPEEGLKFMVYLQKENIIDESGMPKERFSAEFPKEGPSILRIQQVVRGDSAAYFCASSPGTGGHEQYFGPGTRLTVT.

This clone was seen only once. The junction does not match germline at one end; this may be a read error. In DNA, the CDR3 is TGCGCCAGCAGCTTGGCCGGGCCACAGGCCAATGCGTTT. Translation gives CASSLAGPQANAF. The rearrangement joins TRBV5-1 to TRBJ1-6; a possible D gene is TRBD1 (5 bases). The CDR3 sequence is 13 residues long. Per germline, CDR1 SGHRS and CDR2 YFSETQ.

This rearrangement joins TRBV11-2 to TRBJ2-7, with 14 bases identical to TRBD2. Germline CDR1 reads SGHAT; CDR2 reads FQNNGV. This CDR3 contains 15 residues. Unmatched junction bases numbered 5, after V lost 6 bases and J lost 4 bases. CDR3 sequence reads: CASRQTSGRGYEQYF. The DNA of the CDR3 is TGTGCCAGCAGACAGACTAGCGGGAGGGGGTACGAGCAGTACTTC.

This clone was seen a single time. The chain recombines TRBV11-3 with TRBJ1-1; D is undetermined. Trimming removed 5 bases from V and 8 bases from J, with 12 bases in between. CDR1 is SGHNT and CDR2 is YENEEA in the germline V gene. The CDR3 spans 12 residues. Here the CDR3 reads CASSAGYQEAFF. The DNA of the CDR3 is TGTGCCAGCAGCGCGGGTTACCAAGAAGCTTTCTTT. The whole variable domain, filled in from reference TRBV11-3 and TRBJ1-1, reads EAGVVQSPRYKIIEKKQPVAFWCNPISGHNTLYWYLQNLGQGPELLIRYENEEAVDDSQLPKDRFSAERLKGVDSTLKIQPAELGDSAVYLCASSAGYQEAFFGQGTRLTVV.